A single sample is the source of the 22 T cell receptor beta chains below, sequenced in a study of OX40 agonist ivuxolimab in advanced cancers. Libraries were prepared by immunoSEQ multiplex PCR; TCRdb keeps only in-frame clonotypes and omits some of them. The sample records approximately 82,000 clones, 92% being singletons. The sequenced sample was CD4+ or CD8+ T cells sorted from blood, obtained in a trial of the OX40 agonist ivuxolimab. Receptors originate from an adult with an advanced solid tumor such as melanoma, head and neck, liver or kidney cancer.

This clone occurred once. The chain recombines TRBV6-6 with TRBJ1-5; D is ambiguous. The germline V gene encodes CDR1 MNHNY and CDR2 SVGAGI (reference sequence). V lost 6 bases and J lost 4, with 10 bases in between. The CDR3 contains 13 residues. CDR3 in amino acids: CASSPTGNQPQHF. CDR3 DNA: TGTGCCAGCAGCCCTACCGGAAATCAGCCCCAGCATTTT.

The V and J genes are TRBV7-8 and TRBJ1-6; D ambiguous. The CDR3 runs 16 residues. Germline CDR1 reads SGHVS; CDR2 reads FQNEAQ. Trimming took off 0 bases at V and 5 bases at J, with 11 bases between the two ends. The CDR3 reads CASSLAPGFNNSPLHF. The CDR3 DNA reads TGTGCCAGCAGCTTAGCGCCGGGGTTCAATAATTCACCCCTCCACTTT.

This clone was recorded once. The V call is TRBV11-3, the J call TRBJ2-7; no firm D call. V was pared by 2 bases and J by 2 bases, with 10 bases between. Looked up from germline, CDR1 is SGHNT and CDR2 is YENEEA. The CDR3 loop spans 14 amino acids. CDR3 loop: CASSLFAETYEQYF. The CDR3 coding sequence is TGTGCCAGCAGCTTATTTGCGGAGACCTACGAGCAGTACTTC.

The V call is TRBV5-3, the J call TRBJ1-5, with a tentative D call TRBD1 (6 bases). TRBV5-3 is an ORF, and what it does is uncertain. The CDR3 is made up of 16 amino acids. The V end lost 0 bases, the J end lost 5 bases, and 15 bases lay between the germline ends. The CDR3 spells CARSLVTGGQDQPQHF. The CDR3 bases are TGTGCCAGAAGCTTGGTGACCGGGGGCCAGGATCAGCCCCAGCATTTT.

The V and J genes are TRBV18 and TRBJ2-1; TRBD2 aligns across 12 bases. V was clipped by 3 bases and J by 0 bases; unmatched bases: 6. The CDR3 extends over 18 amino acids. Germline V CDR1 and CDR2: KGHSH, LQKENI. CDR3 region: CASSPPGLAGSSYNEQFF. For the CDR3, the DNA is TGTGCCAGCTCACCTCCGGGACTAGCGGGTAGCTCCTACAATGAGCAGTTCTTC.

V gene TRBV27 combines with J gene TRBJ2-3; 9 nucleotides match TRBD2. Germline V CDR1 and CDR2: MNHEY, SMNVEV (reference sequence). The V segment lost 6 bases and the J segment 2 bases; nucleotides outside the gene matches: 6. This CDR3 has 15 residues. This CDR3 reads CASRLSGGPTDTQYF. DNA of the CDR3: TGTGCCAGCAGACTTAGCGGGGGACCCACAGATACGCAGTATTTT.

The gene calls are TRBV6-5 and TRBJ1-6; 10 bases map to TRBD1. The CDR3 has 15 amino acids. Trimming removed 5 bases from V and 9 bases from J; junction bases left unmatched: 7. Looked up from germline, CDR1 is MNHEY and CDR2 is SVGAGI. The CDR3 coding sequence is TGTGCCAGCAGTAGCCGGACAGGGGGAATTTCACCCCTCCACTTT. Translating gives CASSSRTGGISPLHF.

J is TRBJ2-1 and V is TRBV2; 10 bases are shared with TRBD2. Trimming removed 7 bases from V and 7 bases from J; junction bases left unmatched: 7. The length of the CDR3 is 14 residues. Germline CDR1 is SNHLY and CDR2 is FYNNEI. The CDR3 DNA sequence: TGTGCCAGCAAGCAAGCGGGGGGGCTAAATGAGCAGTTCTTC. Its protein is CASKQAGGLNEQFF.

The CDR3 is CASSDRVNEKLFF. CDR3 nucleotide sequence: TGCGCCAGCAGCGACAGGGTTAATGAAAAACTGTTTTTT. This chain uses TRBV5-1 with TRBJ1-4; 7 bases are shared with TRBD1. Germline CDR1 is SGHRS and CDR2 is YFSETQ. V shed 4 bases and J 4 bases; nucleotides not matched to a gene: 1. This CDR3 is 13 amino acids long.

The chain employs TRBV9 and TRBJ2-2, with TRBD2 identical over 11 bases. This CDR3 contains 15 residues. Per the germline V gene, CDR1 is SGDLS and CDR2 is YYNGEE. V gave up 3 bases and J gave up 5 bases; unmatched junction bases: 3. The CDR3 DNA follows: TGTGCCAGCAGCGGAACTAGCGGGAGTACCGGGGAGCTGTTTTTT. Amino acids: CASSGTSGSTGELFF.

This clone showed up just once. The genes are TRBV27 and TRBJ2-3, with D perhaps TRBD1 (6 bases). Trimming removed 5 bases at V and 3 bases at J, with 12 bases between. The CDR3 consists of 14 residues. CDR1 MNHEY and CDR2 SMNVEV come from the germline V gene (reference sequence). CDR3 residues: CASSTRTATDTQYF. As DNA, the CDR3 is TGTGCCAGCAGTACGCGGACAGCAACAGATACGCAGTATTTT.

This chain uses TRBV5-1 with TRBJ1-2; tentative D call: TRBD1 (5 bases). The V and J ends lost 4 bases and 4 bases respectively, with 20 bases between them. This CDR3 is 16 amino acids long. Per the germline V gene, CDR1 is SGHRS and CDR2 is YFSETQ. The CDR3 DNA follows: TGCGCCAGCAGCATACGAAGCGGGGGAGCGGGCTATGGCTACACCTTC. Translation gives CASSIRSGGAGYGYTF. Drawing the rest from reference TRBV5-1 and TRBJ1-2, the complete variable domain is KAGVTQTPRYLIKTRGQQVTLSCSPISGHRSVSWYQQTPGQGLQFLFEYFSETQRNKGNFPGRFSGRQFSNSRSEMNVSTLELGDSALYLCASSIRSGGAGYGYTFGSGTRLTVV.

The chain recombines TRBV6-1 with TRBJ1-2, with 8 bases matching TRBD1. J was trimmed by 8 bases and V by 2 bases; bases with no gene match: 4. The germline CDR1 and CDR2 sequences are MNHNS and SASEGT. CDR3 length equals 13 residues. CDR3 amino acids: CASSETGGHGYTF. The CDR3 bases are TGTGCCAGCAGTGAAACAGGGGGACACGGCTACACCTTC.

V is TRBV4-1 and J is TRBJ2-1; TRBD2 aligns across 7 bases. The V and J ends lost 5 bases and 0 bases, in that order; junction bases with no gene match: 7. Germline V gene lookup returns CDR1 MGHRA and CDR2 YSYEKL. This CDR3 is built from 16 residues. CDR3 loop: CASSSGGTSSYNEQFF. CDR3 coding DNA: TGCGCCAGCAGCTCCGGGGGGACGAGCTCCTACAATGAGCAGTTCTTC.

The chain uses TRBV19 and TRBJ2-5, with D maybe TRBD2 (6 bases). The CDR3 spans 13 residues. Germline V lookup: CDR1 LNHDA, CDR2 SQIVND (reference sequence). V was cut by 6 bases and J by 1 base, with 9 bases left in between. In DNA, the CDR3 is TGTGCCAGTAGCGGGAGCCCCCAAGAGACCCAGTACTTC. It yields the protein CASSGSPQETQYF.

This clone came up once. The genes are TRBV11-3 and TRBJ2-3; D possibly corresponds to TRBD2 (6 bases). The V end was cut by 5 bases, the J end by 5 bases, with 17 bases between. CDR1 and CDR2 (germline): SGHNT, YENEEA. The CDR3 totals 15 residues. The CDR3 loop reads CASSPKRDSLDTQYF. In nucleotides, the CDR3 is TGTGCCAGCAGCCCTAAGAGGGACTCGCTAGATACGCAGTATTTT.

The genes are TRBV10-3 and TRBJ1-5, with 9 positions matching TRBD1. The CDR3 covers 14 residues. V shed 5 bases, J shed 7 bases, and the junction held 6 bases outside the gene matches. Germline CDR1 and CDR2: ENHRY and SYGVKD. CDR3 DNA sequence: TGTGCCATCAGTAGGGGACAGGGAGAACAGCCCCAGCATTTT. Its protein is CAISRGQGEQPQHF.

This chain connects TRBV5-1 to TRBJ2-6, with D hard to call. The CDR3 length is 16 residues. V was pared by 4 bases and J by 0 bases, with 11 bases between. The germline gives CDR1 SGHRS, CDR2 YFSETQ. CDR3 in amino acids: CASSDPWLSGANVLTF. In nucleotides, the CDR3 is TGCGCCAGCAGCGACCCGTGGCTCTCTGGGGCCAACGTCCTGACTTTC.

This clone was found once. The CDR3 loop reads CASKGSRAGSYEQYF. Written as DNA, the CDR3 is TGTGCCAGCAAAGGCAGCCGAGCAGGGAGCTACGAGCAGTACTTC. This chain joins TRBV6-1 and TRBJ2-7, with D perhaps TRBD1 or TRBD2 (5 bases each). Germline V CDR1 and CDR2: MNHNS, SASEGT. This CDR3 region has 15 residues. Deletions cut 7 bases from V and 3 bases from J, with 19 bases between.

V is TRBV9 and J is TRBJ2-7; TRBD2 aligns across 10 bases. CDR3 length: 16 residues. J was trimmed by 6 bases and V by 0 bases; bases with no gene match: 9. Per the germline V gene, CDR1 is SGDLS and CDR2 is YYNGEE. CDR3 amino acids: CASSVDASGRKSEQYF. The DNA of the CDR3 is TGTGCCAGCAGCGTAGATGCTAGCGGGAGAAAAAGCGAGCAGTACTTC.

CDR3 residues: CAVLFTGTSGSGSKLFF. Here the CDR3 DNA reads TGTGCCGTTCTTTTTACCGGGACTAGCGGGAGCGGTTCAAAGCTGTTTTTT. The chain links TRBV7-7 to TRBJ2-2, with TRBD2 matching over 14 bases. Germline-derived CDR1 and CDR2 are SSHAT and FNYEAQ (reference sequence). This CDR3 region has 17 residues. Trimming removed 11 bases from V and 12 bases from J; junction bases left unmatched: 20.

The chain uses TRBV10-1 and TRBJ2-7; 11 nucleotides line up with TRBD1. After removal of 2 bases from V and 3 bases from J, the junction contained 3 bases not matched to a gene. The germline gives CDR1 WNHNN, CDR2 SYGVQD (reference sequence). The CDR3 covers 15 residues. CDR3 sequence reads: CASSEGTGGIYEQYF. The CDR3 DNA sequence: TGCGCCAGCAGTGAGGGGACAGGGGGAATCTACGAGCAGTACTTC.